These 19 T cell receptor beta chains originate from one sample sequenced in a study of blood T cell repertoires in COVID-19. Sequencing used immunoSEQ multiplex PCR; TCRdb keeps in-frame clones, though not all of them. Among more than 35,000 clones listed, roughly 75% were seen once. The specimen was peripheral blood. Receptors originate from an elderly man with active or convalescent COVID-19.

The chain is built from TRBV5-1 and TRBJ2-3; 12 positions agree with TRBD2. The CDR3 sequence is 16 residues long. CDR1 and CDR2 (germline): SGHRS, YFSETQ. V was pared by 5 bases and J by 1 base, with 5 bases of the junction left unmatched. The CDR3 bases are TGCGCCAGCAGGCCGACTAGCGGGGGTCGCACAGATACGCAGTATTTT. This sequence encodes CASRPTSGGRTDTQYF.

This clone was seen a handful of times. The J gene is TRBJ2-1, the V gene TRBV7-2; 14 bases line up with TRBD2. Germline V lookup: CDR1 SGHTA, CDR2 FQGNSA. The CDR3 loop spans 15 amino acids. V shed 4 bases, J shed 9 bases, and the junction held 5 bases outside the gene matches. CDR3: CASSSGLAGVLEQFF. The CDR3 DNA sequence: TGTGCCAGCAGCTCGGGACTAGCGGGGGTGCTTGAGCAGTTCTTC.

This clone was observed once. This rearrangement joins TRBV6-5 to TRBJ2-1; possibly TRBD1 for D (5 bases). V shed 5 bases and J shed 8 bases, with 13 bases lying between them. The CDR3 loop spans 13 amino acids. Germline CDR1 MNHEY, CDR2 SVGAGI. CDR3 sequence (DNA): TGTGCCAGCAGTCTGGCAGGGCGGCATGAGCAGTTCTTC. Amino acids: CASSLAGRHEQFF.

The chain links TRBV4-1 to TRBJ2-1; TRBD2 aligns across 7 bases. V was clipped by 3 bases and J by 3 bases; unmatched bases: 8. The CDR3 has 16 amino acids. Germline-derived CDR1 and CDR2 are MGHRA and YSYEKL. The CDR3 region has the DNA TGCGCCAGCAGCCAGCAACCGGGACTAAACTACAATGAGCAGTTCTTC. Translated: CASSQQPGLNYNEQFF.

The CDR3 region is CASSLSTSGIQETQYF. For the CDR3, the DNA is TGCGCCAGCAGCTTGTCGACTAGCGGGATACAAGAGACCCAGTACTTC. This chain uses TRBV5-1 with TRBJ2-5, with 11 bases that match TRBD2. The CDR3 length is 16 residues. The V and J ends lost 1 base and 2 bases, in that order; junction bases with no gene match: 4. Germline CDR1 is SGHRS and CDR2 is YFSETQ.

The chain recombines TRBV5-1 with TRBJ2-5; the match to TRBD1 covers 12 bases. The CDR3 has 14 amino acids. V dropped 7 bases and J dropped 6; count of bases not matched to a gene: 7. Per the germline V gene, CDR1 is SGHRS and CDR2 is YFSETQ. The CDR3: CASYRDRGLKTQYF. The DNA for the CDR3 is TGCGCCAGCTACCGGGACAGGGGGCTAAAGACCCAGTACTTC.

This clone was recorded only once. The chain carries TRBV9 and TRBJ2-7; possibly TRBD2 for D (6 bases). Trimming stripped 3 bases from V and 0 bases from J, with 13 bases between. Germline V gene lookup returns CDR1 SGDLS and CDR2 YYNGEE. The CDR3 is made up of 15 amino acids. DNA for the CDR3: TGTGCCAGCAGCGCCGATCGGGGGACCTCCTACGAGCAGTACTTC. This translates into CASSADRGTSYEQYF.

The genes are TRBV28 and TRBJ1-4; D might be TRBD1 (5 bases). The CDR3 has 16 residues. The germline CDR1 and CDR2 sequences are MDHEN and SYDVKM. The V gene lost 6 bases and the J gene lost 8 bases, with 22 bases spanning the gap. CDR3 protein: CASRTLPGTSREKLFF. CDR3 sequence (DNA): TGTGCCAGCAGAACTCTCCCCGGGACTTCAAGGGAAAAACTGTTTTTT.

The rearrangement links TRBV5-6 to TRBJ2-7; 9 nucleotides match TRBD2. Trimming removed 4 bases from V and 2 bases from J; junction bases left unmatched: 7. The germline V gene has CDR1 SGHDT and CDR2 YYEEEE. CDR3 size: 15 residues. CDR3 amino acids: CASSGGLAGTYEQYF. The CDR3 DNA reads TGTGCCAGCAGCGGGGGTCTAGCGGGAACCTACGAGCAGTACTTC.

The chain recombines TRBV9 with TRBJ2-1; 8 nucleotides line up with TRBD2. The CDR3 extends over 14 amino acids. CDR1 is SGDLS and CDR2 is YYNGEE in the germline V gene. V shed 0 bases, J shed 8 bases, and the junction held 4 bases outside the gene matches. The CDR3 reads CASSVAGGHYEQFF. CDR3 sequence (DNA): TGTGCCAGCAGCGTAGCGGGAGGGCACTATGAGCAGTTCTTC.

The rearrangement uses TRBV6-5 and TRBJ1-2; D not certain. Germline CDR1 reads MNHEY; CDR2 reads SVGAGI. V was clipped by 0 bases and J by 4 bases, with 12 bases between them. The CDR3 sequence is 15 residues long. The CDR3 bases are TGTGCCAGCAGTTACTCTTCCCCGGGAACCTATGGCTACACCTTC. This encodes CASSYSSPGTYGYTF.

The rearrangement links TRBV10-3 to TRBJ1-5; TRBD1 agrees at 7 bases. This CDR3 comprises 13 residues. The junction had 8 bases not matched to a gene; V was cut back by 10 bases and J by 5 bases. Germline assignment: CDR1 ENHRY and CDR2 SYGVKD. CDR3 nucleotide sequence: TGTGCCACCGGGAACAGGGGCGATCAGCCCCAGCATTTT. Encoded protein: CATGNRGDQPQHF.

The count of this clone is one. The chain joins TRBV7-9 to TRBJ2-3, with 9 bases that match TRBD2. The CDR3 length is 17 residues. The V segment lost 1 base and the J segment 4 bases; nucleotides outside the gene matches: 9. The germline V gene has CDR1 SEHNR and CDR2 FQNEAQ (reference sequence). The CDR3 is CASSLVSSGGFSDTQYF. CDR3 bases: TGTGCCAGCAGCTTAGTTAGTAGCGGGGGATTCTCAGATACGCAGTATTTT. Full variable domain (rest looked up from reference TRBV7-9 and TRBJ2-3): DTGVSQNPRHKITKRGQNVTFRCDPISEHNRLYWYRQTLGQGPEFLTYFQNEAQLEKSRLLSDRFSAERPKGSFSTLEIQRTEQGDSAMYLCASSLVSSGGFSDTQYFGPGTRLTVL.

The V and J genes are TRBV28 and TRBJ2-1; TRBD1 is a possible D gene (5 bases). Germline CDR1 and CDR2: MDHEN and SYDVKM. The CDR3 loop spans 11 amino acids. V was shortened by 5 bases and J by 8 bases, with 7 bases between the two germline ends. CDR3 amino acids: CASSTRDEQFF. Written as DNA, the CDR3 is TGTGCCAGCAGTACCAGGGATGAGCAGTTCTTC. The whole variable domain, remainder taken from reference TRBV28 and TRBJ2-1, is DVKVTQSSRYLVKRTGEKVFLECVQDMDHENMFWYRQDPGLGLRLIYFSYDVKMKEKGDIPEGYSVSREKKERFSLILESASTNQTSMYLCASSTRDEQFFGPGTRLTVL.

This clone was seen many times. CDR3 nucleotides: TGTGCCAGCTCACTGCGGGGGGGCCAAGAGACCCAGTACTTC. It yields the protein CASSLRGGQETQYF. The chain couples TRBV18 to TRBJ2-5, with TRBD2 identical over 9 bases. CDR3 size: 14 residues. Trimming took 4 bases from V and 1 from J; bases not matched to a gene: 1. Germline V CDR1 and CDR2: KGHSH, LQKENI. Full variable domain (outside the CDR3, taken from reference TRBV18 and TRBJ2-5): NAGVMQNPRHLVRRRGQEARLRCSPMKGHSHVYWYRQLPEEGLKFMVYLQKENIIDESGMPKERFSAEFPKEGPSILRIQQVVRGDSAAYFCASSLRGGQETQYFGPGTRLLVL.

This chain connects TRBV9 to TRBJ2-7; 14 bases are a match to TRBD2. The CDR3 spans 15 residues. Germline V gene data show CDR1 as SGDLS and CDR2 as YYNGEE. J was trimmed by 2 bases and V by 3 bases; bases with no gene match: 1. CDR3 amino acids: CASSEGLAGAYEQYF. CDR3 DNA: TGTGCCAGCAGCGAGGGACTAGCGGGAGCCTACGAGCAGTACTTC.

This chain connects TRBV10-3 to TRBJ2-5, with 7 bases identical to TRBD2. The CDR3 has 15 residues. The germline V gene encodes CDR1 ENHRY and CDR2 SYGVKD. V trimming: 11 bases; J trimming: 1 base; junction bases outside the gene matches: 13. CDR3 region: CAAQGGEPPQETQYF. In DNA, the CDR3 is TGTGCCGCTCAGGGAGGGGAGCCTCCCCAAGAGACCCAGTACTTC.

The J gene is TRBJ2-1, the V gene TRBV30; possible D gene TRBD2, 6 bases. The CDR3 covers 15 residues. Trimming pared 1 base from V and 7 bases from J, leaving 17 bases between. The V gene's germline CDR1 is GTSNPN and CDR2 SVGIG (reference sequence). The CDR3: CAWSGRLGDWNEQFF. The CDR3 DNA reads as TGTGCCTGGAGTGGGCGACTAGGGGATTGGAATGAGCAGTTCTTC.

In nucleotides, the CDR3 is TGCGCCAGCAGATTTGACGGAGACACCGGGGAGCTGTTTTTT. Encoded protein: CASRFDGDTGELFF. This chain uses TRBV4-3 with TRBJ2-2; D unclear. This CDR3 contains 14 residues. Germline V CDR1 and CDR2: LGHNA, YSLEER. Trimming took 6 bases from V and 3 from J, leaving 11 bases between them.